The next 29 T cell receptor beta chains were all read from a single sample in a study of OX40 agonist ivuxolimab in advanced cancers. The table came from immunoSEQ multiplex PCR; TCRdb's copy has only in-frame clones and leaves some out. The table lists roughly 74,000 clones, about nine tenths of them singletons. The sample in question was CD4+ or CD8+ T cells sorted from blood, obtained in a trial of the OX40 agonist ivuxolimab. These receptors were collected from an adult with an advanced solid tumor such as melanoma, head and neck, liver or kidney cancer.

This chain uses TRBV6-5 with TRBJ2-5; D might be TRBD1 or TRBD2, each matching 6 bases. Germline CDR1 MNHEY, CDR2 SVGAGI. Deletions cut 7 bases from V and 2 bases from J, with 11 bases between. The CDR3 has 13 amino acids. The CDR3 here is CASMGGRQETQYF. As DNA, the CDR3 is TGTGCCAGCATGGGGGGCAGGCAAGAGACCCAGTACTTC.

As DNA, the CDR3 is TGTGCCAGCAGCTTAGCCAGCGGGAGCTCCTACGAGCAGTACTTC. Amino acid sequence: CASSLASGSSYEQYF. This chain uses TRBV7-2 with TRBJ2-7; 8 nucleotides agree with TRBD2. The V segment lost 0 bases and the J segment 0 bases; nucleotides outside the gene matches: 1. The germline V gene has CDR1 SGHTA and CDR2 FQGNSA. This CDR3 has 15 amino acids.

The rearrangement links TRBV18 to TRBJ2-5; no definite D call. This CDR3 has 13 residues. Trimming took 2 bases from V and 1 from J, leaving 5 bases between them. CDR1 is KGHSH, CDR2 LQKENI, per germline. In DNA form, the CDR3 reads TGTGCCAGCTCACCAGGACGCCAAGAGACCCAGTACTTC. Amino acids: CASSPGRQETQYF.

The chain uses TRBV10-3 and TRBJ2-7; 7 bases agree with TRBD1. The CDR3 runs 13 residues. The junction had 5 bases not matched to a gene; V was cut back by 6 bases and J by 3 bases. CDR1 is ENHRY and CDR2 is SYGVKD in the germline V gene. CDR3 nucleotide sequence: TGTGCCATCAGAGGACAGGCGGACTACGAGCAGTACTTC. Protein: CAIRGQADYEQYF.

This chain uses TRBV6-1 with TRBJ1-1; unclear D gene. Germline V CDR1 and CDR2: MNHNS, SASEGT. V was shortened by 3 bases and J by 1 base, with 0 bases between the two germline ends. The CDR3 contains 11 residues. The DNA of the CDR3 is TGTGCCAGCAGTGAGAACACTGAAGCTTTCTTT. This gives the protein CASSENTEAFF.

The rearrangement uses TRBV7-2 and TRBJ2-3; D might be TRBD2 (6 bases). V lost 4 bases to trimming and J lost 4 bases, with 15 bases between them. The CDR3 loop spans 15 amino acids. Germline V gives CDR1 SGHTA, CDR2 FQGNSA. The CDR3 DNA is TGTGCCAGCAGCTCAGGGTGGGGAGGCCCAGATACGCAGTATTTT. Translated: CASSSGWGGPDTQYF.

The rearrangement joins TRBV9 to TRBJ1-1, with D tentatively TRBD1 (5 bases). This CDR3 is 12 amino acids long. The germline V gene has CDR1 SGDLS and CDR2 YYNGEE. The germline V and J ends were trimmed by 9 bases and 3 bases, with 12 bases remaining between them. The CDR3 DNA reads TGTGCCAACGCAGGGAGTTACACTGAAGCTTTCTTT. Amino acids: CANAGSYTEAFF.

The V call is TRBV6-5, the J call TRBJ2-7; D uncertain. The CDR3 covers 16 residues. Per the germline V gene, CDR1 is MNHEY and CDR2 is SVGAGI. Trimming shortened V by 3 bases and J by 0 bases, and 15 bases separated the two germline ends. The CDR3 sequence is CASSYFSAVPSYEQYF. CDR3 nucleotides: TGTGCCAGCAGTTATTTTAGTGCAGTTCCCTCCTACGAGCAGTACTTC.

This CDR3 is CSVGEMNTEAFF. CDR3 bases: TGCAGCGTTGGTGAGATGAACACTGAAGCTTTCTTT. This sequence joins TRBV29-1 and TRBJ1-1; unclear D gene. The CDR3 spans 12 residues. V was clipped by 4 bases and J by 0 bases, with 6 bases between them. Germline CDR1 SQVTM, CDR2 ANQGSEA.

Here the CDR3 DNA reads TGCGCCAGCAGCCCGGAGTTGAGAGAGACCCAGTACTTC. Translating gives CASSPELRETQYF. The chain is built from TRBV5-1 and TRBJ2-5; D uncertain. In germline, CDR1 is SGHRS, CDR2 YFSETQ. The CDR3 is 13 amino acids. The V and J ends lost 4 bases and 4 bases respectively, with 11 bases between them.

This chain connects TRBV2 to TRBJ1-2; D might be TRBD1 (5 bases). Looked up from germline, CDR1 is SNHLY and CDR2 is FYNNEI. V gave up 7 bases and J gave up 7 bases, with 13 bases separating them. CDR3 length: 12 residues. The CDR3 is CASTERRGGYTF. As DNA, the CDR3 is TGTGCCAGCACCGAACGTAGGGGTGGCTACACCTTC.

This clone was found once. This rearrangement joins TRBV2 to TRBJ2-5; the match to TRBD2 covers 10 bases. Trimming removed 4 bases from V and 3 bases from J; junction bases left unmatched: 5. Germline V gene sequence: CDR1 SNHLY, CDR2 FYNNEI. This CDR3 region has 15 residues. The CDR3 reads CASSANGLAEETQYF. CDR3 coding DNA: TGTGCCAGCAGTGCGAATGGACTAGCGGAAGAGACCCAGTACTTC.

Of note for this clone: The same CDR3 can be traced to other DNA sequences in this sample. The CDR3 reads CSVARDGTAGEQYF. The CDR3, as DNA: TGCAGCGTTGCTCGGGACGGCACAGCGGGTGAGCAGTACTTC. The rearrangement links TRBV29-1 to TRBJ2-7; a weak D match, TRBD2 (6 bases). The CDR3 totals 14 residues. Germline CDR1 is SQVTM and CDR2 is ANQGSEA. The germline V and J ends were trimmed by 4 bases and 7 bases, with 20 bases remaining between them.

V and J are TRBV19 and TRBJ2-5; 7 bases match TRBD1. The CDR3 is made up of 13 amino acids. The germline CDR1 and CDR2 sequences are LNHDA and SQIVND (reference sequence). V shed 5 bases, J shed 3 bases, and the junction held 3 bases outside the gene matches. CDR3 DNA sequence: TGTGCCAGTAGTTCAGACAGGGAAGAGACCCAGTACTTC. Its protein is CASSSDREETQYF.

The chain links TRBV15 to TRBJ1-2; a possible D gene is TRBD1 (6 bases). V shed 0 bases and J shed 2 bases, with 7 bases lying between them. The CDR3 is made up of 14 amino acids. The V gene's germline CDR1 is LNHNV and CDR2 YYDKDF (reference sequence). CDR3 residues: CATSRDRGNYGYTF. The CDR3 nucleotides are TGTGCCACCAGCAGAGACAGGGGAAACTATGGCTACACCTTC.

This clone was counted a few times. The chain recombines TRBV11-3 with TRBJ2-3; 9 positions match TRBD2. Germline trimming cut 5 bases from V and 4 bases from J; bases unmatched to any gene: 4. CDR3 length: 14 residues. Germline assignment: CDR1 SGHNT and CDR2 YENEEA. The CDR3 region has the DNA TGTGCCAGCAGCCAGGGACTAGCTTCAGATACGCAGTATTTT. Translated: CASSQGLASDTQYF.

The chain combines TRBV5-1 with TRBJ1-2; 9 bases align to TRBD1. The CDR3 contains 14 residues. Per the germline V gene, CDR1 is SGHRS and CDR2 is YFSETQ. After removal of 0 bases from V and 8 bases from J, the junction contained 5 bases not matched to a gene. The CDR3 reads CASSLEGQGGGYTF. For the CDR3, the DNA is TGCGCCAGCAGCTTGGAGGGACAGGGAGGCGGCTACACCTTC.

J is TRBJ1-1 and V is TRBV10-1; TRBD1 is a possible D gene (6 bases). The CDR3 length is 14 residues. With 3 bases removed from V and 4 bases from J, the gap between germline ends came to 12 bases. CDR1 and CDR2 from the germline V gene are WNHNN and SYGVQD (reference sequence). The CDR3, as DNA: TGCGCCAGCAGTGACTCTTCAGGGGCCACTGAAGCTTTCTTT. This translates into CASSDSSGATEAFF.

The chain links TRBV28 to TRBJ2-7; possibly TRBD1 or TRBD2 for D (6 bases each). From germline, CDR1 is MDHEN and CDR2 SYDVKM. There are 15 residues in the CDR3. V lost 7 bases, J lost 0 bases, and 16 bases lay in between. CDR3 residues: CASTGHREASYEQYF. In nucleotides, the CDR3 is TGTGCCAGCACCGGCCACAGGGAGGCCTCCTACGAGCAGTACTTC.

The genes are TRBV6-1 and TRBJ1-1; the D gene is possibly TRBD1 (6 bases). V gave up 4 bases and J gave up 3 bases, with 9 bases separating them. The germline V gene has CDR1 MNHNS and CDR2 SASEGT. The CDR3 contains 13 residues. The CDR3 reads CASSAQGYTEAFF. CDR3 coding DNA: TGTGCCAGCAGTGCGCAGGGGTACACTGAAGCTTTCTTT.

Only a few counts were recorded for this clone. V is TRBV19 and J is TRBJ1-5; 10 bases match TRBD1. V trimming: 4 bases; J trimming: 6 bases; junction bases outside the gene matches: 12. The CDR3 runs to 17 residues. Germline V CDR1 and CDR2: LNHDA, SQIVND (reference sequence). This chain's CDR3 is CASSTTTGGWVGQPQHF. The CDR3 coding sequence is TGTGCCAGTAGTACAACGACAGGGGGCTGGGTCGGTCAGCCCCAGCATTTT.

V gene TRBV12-5 combines with J gene TRBJ2-5; 10 bases match TRBD2. The V segment lost 6 bases and the J segment 7 bases; nucleotides outside the gene matches: 11. This CDR3 comprises 15 residues. Germline loops: CDR1 LGHNT, CDR2 FRNRAP. This chain's CDR3 is CASGNEAGGFGTQYF. The DNA for the CDR3 is TGTGCTAGTGGGAACGAAGCGGGGGGGTTTGGGACCCAGTACTTC.

The CDR3 is CASSQDQYEQYF. The DNA of the CDR3 is TGTGCCAGCAGCCAAGATCAGTACGAGCAGTACTTC. The chain carries TRBV4-2 and TRBJ2-7, with no clear D. V was shortened by 0 bases and J by 4 bases, with 4 bases between the two germline ends. Germline V gives CDR1 LGHNA, CDR2 YNFKEQ. CDR3 length: 12 amino acids.

The chain joins TRBV7-8 to TRBJ2-7; weak D call: TRBD1 (6 bases). This CDR3 has 14 amino acids. V gave up 3 bases and J gave up 6 bases, with 15 bases separating them. Germline loops: CDR1 SGHVS, CDR2 FQNEAQ. The CDR3 loop is CASSFTGTKIEQYF. CDR3 nucleotides: TGTGCCAGCAGCTTTACCGGGACAAAAATCGAGCAGTACTTC.

The rearrangement uses TRBV5-4 and TRBJ2-1, with a weak D call TRBD2 (7 bases). There are 13 residues in the CDR3. Germline loops: CDR1 SGHNT, CDR2 YYREEE (reference sequence). Trimming shortened V by 1 base and J by 10 bases, and 12 bases separated the two germline ends. The CDR3 sequence is CASSLRGGREQFF. CDR3 nucleotides: TGTGCCAGCAGCTTGAGGGGGGGCAGGGAGCAGTTCTTC.

J is TRBJ2-7 and V is TRBV29-1; 10 bases align to TRBD2. The germline V gene encodes CDR1 SQVTM and CDR2 ANQGSEA. Trimming cost V 4 bases and J 5 bases; bases outside gene matches: 5. The CDR3 is 13 amino acids. CDR3 loop: CSVGRTSGNEQYF. The CDR3 DNA sequence: TGCAGCGTTGGTCGGACTAGCGGCAACGAGCAGTACTTC.

V and J are TRBV7-2 and TRBJ2-3; TRBD2 might be the D (6 bases). The CDR3 extends over 17 amino acids. From germline, CDR1 is SGHTA and CDR2 FQGNSA. V lost 5 bases to trimming and J lost 6 bases, with 24 bases between them. The CDR3 sequence is CASSPPGRGPGRDTQYF. The CDR3 nucleotides read TGTGCCAGCAGCCCCCCCGGGCGGGGCCCGGGTAGGGATACGCAGTATTTT.

This clone was counted between two and nine times. The V gene is TRBV5-4, the J gene TRBJ1-5, with 7 positions matching TRBD1. The germline CDR1 and CDR2 sequences are SGHNT and YYREEE (reference sequence). This CDR3 is 15 amino acids long. V shed 0 bases and J 4 bases; nucleotides not matched to a gene: 4. Written as DNA, the CDR3 is TGTGCCAGCAGCTTGGGGGGGACAGAGAATCAGCCCCAGCATTTT. The encoded protein is CASSLGGTENQPQHF.

The chain combines TRBV10-1 with TRBJ2-5, with D uncertain. Germline CDR1 is WNHNN and CDR2 is SYGVQD (reference sequence). This CDR3 contains 12 residues. V lost 2 bases, J lost 5 bases, and 6 bases lay in between. The CDR3 DNA follows: TGCGCCAGCAGTGAGACAAAGGAGACCCAGTACTTC. It yields the protein CASSETKETQYF.